This T cell receptor beta chain was retrieved from a study of blood T cell repertoires in COVID-19 (dated by TCRdb to the early 2020s). In the study overall: Samples from collaborators originated in the United States, Italy and Spain and spanned both the acute and convalescent phases of COVID-19. The material from the prospective study consisted of cDNA or gDNA derived from T cells, B-cell-depleted T cells, or PBMCs. The dataset comprised deeply sampled blood TCRbeta repertoires from subjects exposed to, actively infected with, or recovered from COVID-19. A freely available public database, intended as a resource for researchers studying the immune response to SARS-CoV-2, is where the repertoires were released. The samples were drawn from two sources: the first 160 participants of the ongoing ImmuneRACE study, and 1,000 to 1,500 subjects contributed by 6 global collaborators. A de-identified subject ID, COVID-19 status, age in years and sex were almost always included in the sample metadata. Where available, HLA class I and class II types were obtained from metadata supplied by the sample provider rather than from assay-based typing.

The CDR3, from cysteine to phenylalanine, totals 16 residues. The CDR3 DNA has 48 bases and is translated from base 1. Between the V and J ends, shortened by 0 bases and 0 bases respectively, the junction contains 11 bases. The CDR1 and CDR2 encoded by the germline V gene are LGHNA and YSLEER. The immunoSEQ Assay, a bias-controlled multiplex PCR, was used to amplify TCRbeta CDR3 regions from genomic DNA. The original pipeline was this. The number of nucleated cells in each sample was estimated from the amplification of reference gene primers within the assay. Sequence reads were collapsed and filtered to measure the absolute abundance of every unique TCRbeta CDR3 rearrangement. Productive Simpson clonality was computed per sample as the square root of Simpson's diversity index over productive rearrangements. As stored in TCRdb, this immuneACCESS dataset retains in-frame rearrangements with V and J assigned. A fraction of the clones does not appear; measured against another copy, unresolved V genes explain less than half of the discrepancy, and the remainder lacks a known reason. V and J calls and clone size are as listed in that table; D and trimming were resolved from the DNA. Within this sample are just over 300,000 clones, with 70% to 90% of them counted one time only. The ten largest clones add up to more than 2% of the sample.

About this clone: Its specific antigen is unknown. Base qualities are not recorded, but no much larger clone differs from it by a single base.

Enrolling through a virtual design, the prospective study's participants ranged in age from roughly 18 to 95 years and lived across roughly 23 United States geographic areas. To assign participants to cohorts, the prospective study relied on clinical history that participants themselves reported in a screening survey and a study questionnaire. ImmuneRACE Cohort 3 recovered participants were defined by two consecutive negative NP/OP PCR tests, healthcare professional clearance, or symptom resolution. In the prospective study, mobile phlebotomists collected whole blood, serum and a nasopharyngeal or oropharyngeal swab from each participant. Over an approximately 2-month period, participants in the prospective study had the option of providing additional blood draws and questionnaires. Before DNA extraction, blood samples from the prospective study were shipped at room temperature or frozen. Study-wide conclusions, independent of this receptor: Clinical and demographic metadata were provided uncurated, with the amount varying by source and participant.

Recombination linked TRBV4-3 to TRBJ2-5; tentative D gene TRBD1, with 6 bases matching. The sample taken for sequencing was PBMCs or T cells enriched from blood (not recorded which). This receptor was identified in a man younger than 40 who had recovered from COVID-19. The sequenced DNA is TGCGCCAGCAGCCAAGAAAACAGGGTTTACCAAGAGACCCAGTACTTC. The translation is CASSQENRVYQETQYF.